Each of the 4 T cell receptor beta chains below was sequenced from the same sample in a study of cytomegalovirus exposure and HLA in healthy donors. Amplification used 60 Vbeta primers and 13 Jbeta primers. TCRdb's copy holds only in-frame clones and misses some; the assay was immunoSEQ multiplex PCR. Here the sample spans over 65,000 clones, approximately 80% being singletons. The source material was PBMCs. These receptors originate from a human donor in good health.

The chain uses TRBV5-1 and TRBJ1-1; D unresolved. V was shortened by 1 base and J by 0 bases, with 7 bases between the two germline ends. The CDR3 has 14 residues. CDR1 and CDR2 from the germline V gene are SGHRS and YFSETQ. This CDR3 reads CASSLRQVNTEAFF. CDR3 DNA sequence: TGCGCCAGCAGCTTGCGTCAGGTGAACACTGAAGCTTTCTTT. Filled out from reference TRBV5-1 and TRBJ1-1, the complete variable domain reads KAGVTQTPRYLIKTRGQQVTLSCSPISGHRSVSWYQQTPGQGLQFLFEYFSETQRNKGNFPGRFSGRQFSNSRSEMNVSTLELGDSALYLCASSLRQVNTEAFFGQGTRLTVV.

V gene TRBV2 combines with J gene TRBJ2-3, with 9 nucleotides matching TRBD2. The CDR3 runs 14 residues. V lost 11 bases to trimming and J lost 1 base; unmatched junction nucleotides: 7. Germline V CDR1 and CDR2: SNHLY, FYNNEI. CDR3 in amino acids: CAGTAGGRTDTQYF. CDR3 nucleotides: TGTGCCGGTACAGCGGGGGGCCGCACAGATACGCAGTATTTT.

This chain connects TRBV5-1 to TRBJ2-7, with 9 bases aligning to TRBD2. Germline CDR1 and CDR2: SGHRS and YFSETQ. Trimming removed 0 bases from V and 5 bases from J; junction bases left unmatched: 9. The CDR3 totals 16 residues. CDR3 region: CASSLVRLAAGDEQYF. For the CDR3, the DNA is TGCGCCAGCAGCTTGGTAAGACTAGCGGCGGGGGACGAGCAGTACTTC.

The chain uses TRBV9 and TRBJ1-1, with TRBD1 matching 7 bases. Per germline, CDR1 SGDLS and CDR2 YYNGEE. The V segment lost 2 bases and the J segment 6 bases; nucleotides outside the gene matches: 4. CDR3 length: 13 residues. The CDR3: CASSVTGAAEAFF. CDR3 bases: TGTGCCAGCAGCGTCACAGGGGCAGCTGAAGCTTTCTTT.